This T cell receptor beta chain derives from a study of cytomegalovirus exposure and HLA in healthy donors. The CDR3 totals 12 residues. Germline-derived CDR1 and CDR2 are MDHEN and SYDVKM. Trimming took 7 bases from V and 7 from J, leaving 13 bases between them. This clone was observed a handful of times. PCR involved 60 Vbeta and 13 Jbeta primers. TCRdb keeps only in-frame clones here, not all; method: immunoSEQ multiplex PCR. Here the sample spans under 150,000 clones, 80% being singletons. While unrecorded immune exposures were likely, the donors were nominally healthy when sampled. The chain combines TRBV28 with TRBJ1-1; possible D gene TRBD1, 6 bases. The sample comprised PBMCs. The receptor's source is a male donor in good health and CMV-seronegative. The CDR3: CASTLTGYEAFF. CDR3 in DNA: TGTGCCAGCACCCTTACAGGGTATGAAGCTTTCTTT.